This entry concerns a single T cell receptor beta chain. Antigen specificity is unknown. Other nucleotide sequences in the sample specify the same CDR3. Each donor's status was that of a healthy bone marrow donor. The PCR used 60 Vbeta and 13 Jbeta primers. Only in-frame clones appear in the TCRdb table, and some are missing; sequencing was by immunoSEQ multiplex PCR. This sample yields about 190,000 clones, of which 80% are seen a single time; about 0.63% belongs to the top ten. This entry is derived from a study of cytomegalovirus exposure and HLA in healthy donors. Findings and limits, study-wide: Rare sequences made up most TCRs, while some public TCRs were found in many donors.

V lost 6 bases, J lost 1 base, and 13 bases lay in between. In germline, CDR1 is ENHRY, CDR2 SYGVKD. This CDR3 has 15 residues. This chain links TRBV10-3 with TRBJ1-5; D perhaps matches TRBD1 (6 bases). The TCR originated in a boy under 18 in good health and CMV-seronegative. Source material: PBMCs. Here the CDR3 reads CAISLQGGSNQPQHF. DNA of the CDR3: TGTGCCATCAGCCTACAAGGGGGAAGCAATCAGCCCCAGCATTTT.